Listed below are T cell receptor beta chains from one sample, sequenced in a study of identifying expanded T cells in peripheral blood. This table comes from immunoSEQ multiplex PCR, and its TCRdb copy is limited to in-frame clones, with some not included. Of around 100,000 clones listed, over 80% are singletons. Sequences were obtained from blood. The receptor set was obtained from a person aged 18 to 75 in good health. CDR3s include the opening cysteine and the closing phenylalanine or tryptophan. A D gene is named only where the DNA matches it firmly. Part of the rows lack a size; the others show once, few, many or a class for expanded clones.

v_gene,j_gene,abundance,d_gene,CDR3nt,CDR3aa
TRBV5-4,TRBJ2-3,-,TRBD1,TGTGCCAGCAGCCCTGTTCTGGGACAGGGGGCAGATACGCAGTATTTT,CASSPVLGQGADTQYF
TRBV15,TRBJ1-2,-,TRBD1,TGTGCCACCAGCAGAGATCTCCAGGGGGCGTATGGCTACACCTTC,CATSRDLQGAYGYTF
TRBV7-8,TRBJ1-2,-,TRBD1,TGTGCCAGCAGCTTAGAGGCAGGGGGAAACGCTAACTATGGCTACACCTTC,CASSLEAGGNANYGYTF
TRBV6-5,TRBJ1-1,-,-,TGTGCCAGCAGTTCCCCGGCCGGGGGCGAAGCTTTCTTT,CASSSPAGGEAFF
TRBV6-5,TRBJ1-6,few,-,TGTGCCAGCAGTTACGGGGCAGGCAATTCACCCCTCCACTTT,CASSYGAGNSPLHF
TRBV18,TRBJ1-4,-,TRBD1,TGTGCCAGCTCACCCCCGGGACAGCGCGAAAAACTGTTTTTT,CASSPPGQREKLFF
TRBV7-9,TRBJ2-7,-,TRBD2,TGTGCCAGCAGCTTAGGGAGCGGGAGGTTACCCCACGAGCAGTACTTC,CASSLGSGRLPHEQYF
TRBV19,TRBJ2-3,-,TRBD2,TGTGCCAGCCGGACTAGCGGGAGGCGGGCAGATACGCAGTATTTT,CASRTSGRRADTQYF
TRBV11-3,TRBJ2-7,few,TRBD1,TGTGCCAGCAGCTTAGATCGGACAGGGGGCTCCTACGAGCAGTACTTC,CASSLDRTGGSYEQYF
TRBV18,TRBJ1-2,-,-,TGTGCCAGCTCACCAAGGGAGACTAGCGGGAATGGCTACACCTTC,CASSPRETSGNGYTF
TRBV6-6,TRBJ2-7,-,-,TGTGCCAGCAGTTACGGGGACACGAGCTCCTACGAGCAGTACTTC,CASSYGDTSSYEQYF
TRBV4-2,TRBJ2-5,-,-,TGTGCCAGCAGCCAAGATCCGGTCGCAGCAACCCCCGAGACCCAGTACTTC,CASSQDPVAATPETQYF
TRBV2,TRBJ2-2,-,-,TGTGCCAGCAGTGAAGATGGGGCACTCACCGGGGAGCTGTTTTTT,CASSEDGALTGELFF
TRBV2,TRBJ2-5,-,-,TGTGCCAGCAGTGCACAGGGAAGCCAAGAGACCCAGTACTTC,CASSAQGSQETQYF
TRBV5-1,TRBJ1-1,-,TRBD1,TGCGCCAGCAGCTTGGATGGACAGGGGGGCACTGAAGCTTTCTTT,CASSLDGQGGTEAFF
TRBV19,TRBJ2-1,-,-,TGTGCCAGTAGTAATGCAGCCAAGGCGCAGTTCTTC,CASSNAAKAQFF
TRBV29-1,TRBJ1-2,-,TRBD1,TGCAGCGCTCTTCCGGGACAGGGGAACAACTATGGCTACACCTTC,CSALPGQGNNYGYTF
TRBV20-1,TRBJ1-1,few,-,TGCAGTGCTAGAACCCAAAGTGAAGCTTTCTTT,CSARTQSEAFF
TRBV7-2,TRBJ1-1,few,-,TGTGCCAGCAGCCCGGGCCTCAGGGTTGAAGCTTTCTTT,CASSPGLRVEAFF
TRBV5-1,TRBJ2-6,-,TRBD1,TGCGCCAGCAGCTTGTCCGGCAGGGGGCTCTCAGGGGCCAACGTCCTGACTTTC,CASSLSGRGLSGANVLTF
TRBV6-6,TRBJ1-1,-,TRBD1,TGTGCCAGTAAAGGCACAGGGGGCACTGAAGCTTTCTTT,CASKGTGGTEAFF
TRBV19,TRBJ2-2,once,TRBD1,TGTGCCAGTGGGACAGGGGGCTACACCGGGGAGCTGTTTTTT,CASGTGGYTGELFF
TRBV29-1,TRBJ1-5,-,-,TGCAGCGTGGCGTTATTCGGGGATAGCAATCAGCCCCAGCATTTT,CSVALFGDSNQPQHF
TRBV19,TRBJ1-5,-,-,TGTGCCAGTATATGCTACGACAGCAGAAAAAATCAGCCCCAGCATTTT,CASICYDSRKNQPQHF
TRBV5-1,TRBJ2-5,-,-,TGCGCCAGCAGCCCCGGCGGAGAGACCCAGTACTTC,CASSPGGETQYF
TRBV9,TRBJ1-3,-,TRBD1,TGTGCCAGCAGCGTACGACCCGGGACAGGGGGTCCCATCGGAAACACCATATATTTT,CASSVRPGTGGPIGNTIYF
TRBV7-8,TRBJ2-7,-,-,TGTGCCAGCAGCTTAGCCGTCCGGGGACCCTACGAGCAGTACTTC,CASSLAVRGPYEQYF
TRBV2,TRBJ2-5,-,-,TGTGCCAGCAGTTATGCGAAAGAGACCCAGTACTTC,CASSYAKETQYF
TRBV7-6,TRBJ2-3,-,TRBD2,TGTGCCAGCAGCCCCAAAGGTTTGCTAGCGGGAGGGCTACCAGATACGCAGTATTTT,CASSPKGLLAGGLPDTQYF
TRBV5-8,TRBJ2-3,-,-,TGTGCCAGCAGCTTAAGAACCTTGAGAGATACGCAGTATTTT,CASSLRTLRDTQYF
TRBV6-5,TRBJ2-7,-,TRBD2,TGTGCCAGCAGACCCGGACTAGCGGGGGCCTACGAGCAGTACTTC,CASRPGLAGAYEQYF
TRBV7-9,TRBJ2-7,-,TRBD1,TGTGCCAGCAGCTTAAGGGACAGAGCCTACGAGCAGTACTTC,CASSLRDRAYEQYF
TRBV27,TRBJ2-3,-,-,TGTGCCAGCAGGATACGCAGGGGTCCGGATACGCAGTATTTT,CASRIRRGPDTQYF
TRBV18,TRBJ1-1,-,-,TGTGCCAGCTCACCTACCGGGCAGGGCCCTGAAGCTTTCTTT,CASSPTGQGPEAFF
TRBV7-9,TRBJ1-1,-,-,TGTGCCAGCAGCTTAGCGGTCCGTGGTGAAGCTTTCTTT,CASSLAVRGEAFF
TRBV4-3,TRBJ2-7,-,-,TGCGCCAGCAGCCAAGAACCCCTCCCCCTGAGCTCCTACGAGCAGTACTTC,CASSQEPLPLSSYEQYF
TRBV7-2,TRBJ2-7,-,-,TGTGCCAGCACCCCAATCCCGGCGGGCGACGAGCAGTACTTC,CASTPIPAGDEQYF
TRBV7-9,TRBJ2-7,-,-,TGTGCCAGCAGCTCCGCCAGGGGCGAGCAGTACTTC,CASSSARGEQYF
TRBV5-1,TRBJ1-1,-,-,TGCGCCAGCAGCTGGGTGGGGAACACTGAAGCTTTCTTT,CASSWVGNTEAFF
TRBV19,TRBJ1-2,-,TRBD1,TGTGCCAGTAGTATACCCCCAGGGGGTAACGGCTACACCTTC,CASSIPPGGNGYTF
TRBV11-2,TRBJ1-4,once,TRBD1,TGTGCCAGCAGCTCCGGGACAGGGCCTAATGAAAAACTGTTTTTT,CASSSGTGPNEKLFF
TRBV7-9,TRBJ1-3,-,-,TGTGCCAGCAGCTTAGCGACAGGACTCTCTGGAAACACCATATATTTT,CASSLATGLSGNTIYF
TRBV10-3,TRBJ2-3,-,-,TGTGCCATCACAGCGGGCCTTAGCACAGATACGCAGTATTTT,CAITAGLSTDTQYF
TRBV29-1,TRBJ2-7,-,TRBD2,TGCAGCGTTGAAACGGCGGGAGGGGGTTACGAGCAGTACTTC,CSVETAGGGYEQYF
TRBV5-1,TRBJ1-2,once,TRBD1,TGCGCCAGCAGCATGGGACAGGGCTGGGGCTACACCTTC,CASSMGQGWGYTF
TRBV4-3,TRBJ1-1,-,-,TGCGCCAGCAGCCAAGATAGGTCGGTTCAGAACACTGAAGCTTTCTTT,CASSQDRSVQNTEAFF
TRBV30,TRBJ1-1,-,-,TGTGCCTGGAGTGTATACAGGAACACTGAAGCTTTCTTT,CAWSVYRNTEAFF
TRBV2,TRBJ2-7,-,TRBD2,TGTGCCAGCACCGGGCCGCGGGGGGGGGCGAGCGAGCAGTACTTC,CASTGPRGGASEQYF
TRBV10-1,TRBJ2-7,few,-,TGCGCCAGCAGTGAGTCGAACCGCTACGAGCAGTACTTC,CASSESNRYEQYF
TRBV27,TRBJ1-1,-,-,TGTGCCAGCAGTTCCCGGGATCCATCCGAGCCGGGGGATGCTTTCTTT,CASSSRDPSEPGDAFF
TRBV18,TRBJ2-3,-,TRBD2,TGTGCCAGCTCACCTAAGACTAGCGGGATAGACACAGATACGCAGTATTTT,CASSPKTSGIDTDTQYF
TRBV5-4,TRBJ1-4,-,TRBD1,TGTGCCAGCAGCTTAGGACAGGGGGATGAAAAACTGTTTTTT,CASSLGQGDEKLFF
TRBV30,TRBJ2-1,-,TRBD2,TGTGCCTGGAGTTCCGGGACTAGCGGGAAGAATGAGCAGTTCTTC,CAWSSGTSGKNEQFF
TRBV2,TRBJ2-6,once,TRBD1,TGTGCCAGCAGAGTATGGACAGGGGGTCAGTCTGGGGCCAACGTCCTGACTTTC,CASRVWTGGQSGANVLTF
TRBV2,TRBJ1-5,-,TRBD1,TGTGCCAGCAGTGAGTGGTTAGACAGGGCCGATAATCAGCCCCAGCATTTT,CASSEWLDRADNQPQHF